The sequence of this T cell receptor (beta chain) was determined in a study of T cell repertoires in cytomegalovirus infection. As for the study in general: Public TCR beta signatures indicated both CMV infection and matching HLA type.

Study results and caveats: The study found HLA-C-restricted CMV-specific TCR beta clonotypes dominating the ex vivo response.

TCRdb passed the reads through MiXCR, listing each CDR3 protein once. The data hold around 490,000 distinct CDR3 sequences, with more than 25% observed a single time. About this clonotype: Its cognate antigen is unknown.

This CDR3 comprises 13 residues. The V gene's germline CDR1 is MNHEY and CDR2 SVGEGT. With V trimmed by 2 bases and J by 9 bases, 3 bases remained unmatched. The rearrangement links TRBV6-2 or TRBV6-3 to TRBJ2-1; 8 bases align to TRBD1. This clonotype was sampled from a human donor in good health (CMV status not recorded). Some clones in this sample may be carry-over from other donors' samples. The sample was PBMCs. CDR3 in amino acids: CASSYSDRGEQFF. CDR3 nucleotide sequence: TGTGCCAGCAGTTACAGCGACAGGGGTGAGCAGTTCTTC.